This T cell receptor (beta chain) emerged from a study of identical twins. CDR1 is SQVTM, CDR2 ANQGSEA, per germline. Deletions cut 1 base from V and 7 bases from J, with 10 bases between. The CDR3 loop spans 13 amino acids. This clonotype was counted many times. One entry per CDR3 protein, called by TCRdb with MiXCR from the 5' RACE reads. Among 420,000 or so distinct CDR3 sequences, about 18% were seen once, and the ten largest hold 9% to 15%. The J gene is TRBJ2-2, the V gene TRBV29-1, with D possibly TRBD2 on 5 matching bases. The sample taken for sequencing was naive T cells sorted from blood. The TCR comes from a middle-aged man in good health. Written as DNA, the CDR3 is TGCAGCGTTGAAGCCCTAGCCGGCGGGGAGCTGTTTTTT. The encoded protein is CSVEALAGGELFF.